This T cell receptor (beta chain) stems from a study of cytomegalovirus exposure and HLA in healthy donors. Details on this clone: Its antigen is still unknown.

Whole-study findings and limits: TCR beta sequences numbering roughly 16,000 were associated with HLA alleles at 0.05 false discovery rate in a later analysis. Further analysis was carried out later, and it showed several of the most significant clusters appearing linked to common viral pathogens.

The CDR3 sequence is 14 residues long. V gave up 6 bases and J gave up 10 bases, with 16 bases separating them. Germline CDR1 and CDR2: MNHNS and SASEGT. Use of 60 Vbeta and 13 Jbeta primers characterized the PCR. The table came from immunoSEQ multiplex PCR; TCRdb's copy has only in-frame clones and leaves some out. Seen here are around 170,000 clones, about 77% observed once, and the top ten hold 2% to 2.5%. Sequenced input: PBMCs. The rearrangement joins TRBV6-1 to TRBJ1-6; tentative D call: TRBD1 (5 bases). The source of this sequence is a man aged 55 to 70 in good health and CMV-seronegative. CDR3 sequence: CASSPRGLGSPLHF. The CDR3 DNA sequence: TGTGCCAGCAGCCCACGGGGGTTGGGCTCACCCCTCCACTTT.